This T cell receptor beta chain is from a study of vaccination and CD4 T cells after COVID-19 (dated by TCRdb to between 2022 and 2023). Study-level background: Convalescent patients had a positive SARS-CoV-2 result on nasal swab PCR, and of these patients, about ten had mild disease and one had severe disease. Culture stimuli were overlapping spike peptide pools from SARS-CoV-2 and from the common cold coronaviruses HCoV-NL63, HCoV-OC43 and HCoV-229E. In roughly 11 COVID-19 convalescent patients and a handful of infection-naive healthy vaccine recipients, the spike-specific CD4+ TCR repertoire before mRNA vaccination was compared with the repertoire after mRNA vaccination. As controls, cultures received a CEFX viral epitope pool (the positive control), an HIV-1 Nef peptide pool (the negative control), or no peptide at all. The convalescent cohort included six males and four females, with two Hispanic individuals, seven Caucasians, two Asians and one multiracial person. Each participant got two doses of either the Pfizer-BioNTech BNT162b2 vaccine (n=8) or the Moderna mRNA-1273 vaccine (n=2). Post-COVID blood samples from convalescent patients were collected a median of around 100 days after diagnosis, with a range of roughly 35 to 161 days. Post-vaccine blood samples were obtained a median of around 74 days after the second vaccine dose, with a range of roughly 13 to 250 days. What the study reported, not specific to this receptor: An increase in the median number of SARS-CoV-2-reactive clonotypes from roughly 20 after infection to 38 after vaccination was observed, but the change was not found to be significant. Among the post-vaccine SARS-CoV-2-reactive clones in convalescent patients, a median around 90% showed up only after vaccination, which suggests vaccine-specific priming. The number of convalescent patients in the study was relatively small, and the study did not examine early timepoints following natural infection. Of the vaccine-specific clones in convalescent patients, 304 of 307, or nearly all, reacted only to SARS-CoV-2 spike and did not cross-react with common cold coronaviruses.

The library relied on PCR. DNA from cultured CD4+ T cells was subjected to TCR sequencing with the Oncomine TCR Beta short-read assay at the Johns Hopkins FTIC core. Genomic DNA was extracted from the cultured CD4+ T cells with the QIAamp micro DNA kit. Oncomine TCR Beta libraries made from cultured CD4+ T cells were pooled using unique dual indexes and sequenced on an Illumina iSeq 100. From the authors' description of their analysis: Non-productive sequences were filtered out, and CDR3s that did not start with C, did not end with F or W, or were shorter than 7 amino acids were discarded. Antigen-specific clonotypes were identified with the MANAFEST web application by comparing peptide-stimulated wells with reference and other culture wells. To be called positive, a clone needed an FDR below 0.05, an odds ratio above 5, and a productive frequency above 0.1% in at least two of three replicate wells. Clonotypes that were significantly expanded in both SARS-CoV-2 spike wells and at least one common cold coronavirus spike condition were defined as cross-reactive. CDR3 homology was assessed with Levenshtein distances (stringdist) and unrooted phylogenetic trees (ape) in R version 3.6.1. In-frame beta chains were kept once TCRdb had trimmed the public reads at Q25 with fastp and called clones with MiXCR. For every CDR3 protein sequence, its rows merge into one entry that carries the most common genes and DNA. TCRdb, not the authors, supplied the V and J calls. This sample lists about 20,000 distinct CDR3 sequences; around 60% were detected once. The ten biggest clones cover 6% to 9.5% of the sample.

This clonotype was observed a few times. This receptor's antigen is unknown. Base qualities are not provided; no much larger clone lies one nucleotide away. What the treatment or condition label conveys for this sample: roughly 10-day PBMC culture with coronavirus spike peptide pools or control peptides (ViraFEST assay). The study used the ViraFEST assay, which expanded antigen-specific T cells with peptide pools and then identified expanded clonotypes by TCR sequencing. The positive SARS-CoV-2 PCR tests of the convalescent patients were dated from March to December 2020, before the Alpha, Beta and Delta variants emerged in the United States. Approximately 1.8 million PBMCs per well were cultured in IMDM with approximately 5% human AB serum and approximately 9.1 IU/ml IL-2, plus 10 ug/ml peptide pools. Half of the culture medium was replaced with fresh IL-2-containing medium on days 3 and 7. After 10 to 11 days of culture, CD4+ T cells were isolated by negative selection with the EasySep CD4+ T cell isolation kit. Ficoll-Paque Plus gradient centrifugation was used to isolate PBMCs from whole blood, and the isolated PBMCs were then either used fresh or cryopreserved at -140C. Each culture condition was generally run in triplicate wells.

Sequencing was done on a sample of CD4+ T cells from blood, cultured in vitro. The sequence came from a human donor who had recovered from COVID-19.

Here the CDR3 is given as CASSDPSVNTGELFF. The DNA is TGTGCCAGCAGTGACCCGTCGGTTAACACCGGGGAGCTGTTTTTT. The chain is encoded by TRBV25-1 joined to TRBJ2-2, with the D gene not confidently named. From the germline V gene, CDR1 is MGHDK and CDR2 is SYGVNS. The cysteine opens and the phenylalanine closes a CDR3 of 15 amino acids. Only the CDR3 DNA is retained, 45 bases long and in frame from the first base. V loses 3 bases, J loses 2 bases, and the germline ends lie 10 bases apart.